Listed here are 22 T cell receptor beta chains from one sample, sequenced in a study of T cells after yellow fever vaccination. Each CDR3 protein gets one entry after TCRdb re-called the 5' RACE reads with MiXCR. The top ten hold about 0.85% of the sample, which has 250,000 or so distinct CDR3 sequences, 6.9% seen once. This sample comprised CD4+ T cells sorted from PBMCs, obtained 15 days after the yellow fever booster vaccination. Source of these receptors: a man younger than 40 who received the YFV17D yellow fever vaccine.

This chain links TRBV20-1 with TRBJ2-7; D is perhaps TRBD1 (6 bases). The V gene lost 3 bases and the J gene lost 5 bases, with 8 bases spanning the gap. This CDR3 has 11 amino acids. Germline-derived CDR1 and CDR2 are DFQATT and SNEGSKA (reference sequence). The CDR3 sequence is CSASRGHEQYF. DNA for the CDR3: TGCAGTGCTAGCAGGGGCCACGAGCAGTACTTC.

This clonotype was detected ten times or more. This chain joins TRBV25-1 and TRBJ2-7; D remains unclear. Germline assignment: CDR1 MGHDK and CDR2 SYGVNS. The CDR3 is made up of 11 amino acids. Trimming left V 3 bases short and J 3 bases short, with 3 bases between. CDR3 sequence: CASSEYYEQYF. In DNA, the CDR3 is TGTGCCAGCAGTGAGTACTACGAGCAGTACTTC.

V and J are TRBV5-4 and TRBJ2-2; TRBD1 might be the D (5 bases). The CDR3 is made up of 14 amino acids. Germline CDR1 is SGHNT and CDR2 is YYREEE (reference sequence). V lost 4 bases and J 6 bases, leaving 13 bases between the germline ends. Written as DNA, the CDR3 is TGTGCCAGCAGCCCCCCGGACAAGTCCGGGGAGCTGTTTTTT. Encoded protein: CASSPPDKSGELFF. Variable domain in full (rest from reference TRBV5-4 and TRBJ2-2): ETGVTQSPTHLIKTRGQQVTLRCSSQSGHNTVSWYQQALGQGPQFIFQYYREEENGRGNFPPRFSGLQFPNYSSELNVNALELDDSALYLCASSPPDKSGELFFGEGSRLTVL.

This clonotype is a singleton in its sample. A clone one base away is much larger, so this may be a read error. The genes are TRBV4-2 and TRBJ2-4; tentatively, D is TRBD2 (6 bases). There are 17 residues in the CDR3. Germline V lookup: CDR1 LGHNA, CDR2 YNFKEQ. CDR3 sequence: CASGQGGGNRGRNIQYF. The CDR3 region has the DNA TGTGCCAGCGGCCAAGGCGGAGGGAACCGTGGGAGGAACATTCAGTACTTC.

The chain has TRBV4-3 and TRBJ2-7; TRBD1 is a possible D gene (6 bases). Germline V CDR1 and CDR2: LGHNA, YSLEER. Trimming stripped 0 bases from V and 11 bases from J, with 17 bases between. CDR3 length: 14 residues. This CDR3 reads CASSQDSIKGVKYF. Written as DNA, the CDR3 is TGCGCCAGCAGCCAAGATAGCATCAAGGGGGTGAAGTACTTC.

The table lists this clonotype with many counts. The V gene is TRBV12-3 or TRBV12-4, the J gene TRBJ2-3; 8 bases line up with TRBD2. The CDR3 is made up of 14 amino acids. V lost 4 bases, J lost 1 base, and 1 base stayed unmatched. The CDR3 sequence: CASSSGGGTDTQYF. The CDR3 bases are TGTGCCAGCAGTTCCGGGGGGGGCACAGATACGCAGTATTTT.

The rearrangement uses TRBV20-1 and TRBJ2-5; D uncertain. The CDR3 has 11 amino acids. Germline-derived CDR1 and CDR2 are DFQATT and SNEGSKA (reference sequence). V was clipped by 4 bases and J by 6 bases, with 9 bases between them. The CDR3 nucleotides read TGCAGTGCTACTCTAGGACAGACCCAGTACTTC. It codes for CSATLGQTQYF.

This clonotype was recorded at least ten times. This sequence joins TRBV11-2 and TRBJ2-1, with TRBD2 identical over 15 bases. The length of the CDR3 is 18 residues. The V and J ends lost 4 bases and 7 bases, in that order; junction bases with no gene match: 11. The germline CDR1 and CDR2 sequences are SGHAT and FQNNGV. The CDR3 sequence: CASSSLLRTSGRGNEQFF. The CDR3, as DNA: TGTGCCAGCAGCTCCCTCCTTCGGACTAGCGGGAGGGGTAATGAGCAGTTCTTC.

This clonotype was detected a few times. The V and J genes are TRBV12-3 or TRBV12-4 and TRBJ1-6, with D unresolved. The CDR3 is 13 residues long. Trimming stripped 5 bases from V and 8 bases from J, with 10 bases between. The CDR3 sequence is CASSRQDYSPLHF. CDR3 DNA: TGTGCCAGCAGTCGTCAGGATTATTCACCCCTCCACTTT.

J is TRBJ2-3 and V is TRBV5-1; 7 bases align to TRBD2. The germline V gene encodes CDR1 SGHRS and CDR2 YFSETQ. The CDR3 spans 16 residues. Trimming took 4 bases from V and 1 from J; bases not matched to a gene: 9. The CDR3 here is CASSRGASGGTDTQYF. As DNA, the CDR3 is TGCGCCAGCAGCCGAGGGGCTAGCGGAGGCACAGATACGCAGTATTTT.

V and J are TRBV7-8 and TRBJ2-6, with 13 bases fitting TRBD2. The CDR3 length is 18 residues. Germline CDR1 and CDR2: SGHVS and FQNEAQ. With V trimmed by 5 bases and J by 4 bases, 8 bases remained unmatched. The CDR3 DNA follows: TGTGCCAGCAGCCCTGGACTAGCGGGAGCCTTGGGGGCCAACGTCCTGACTTTC. It is translated as CASSPGLAGALGANVLTF.

This clonotype was detected a few times. V gene TRBV7-2 combines with J gene TRBJ2-1; 9 positions match TRBD2. The V gene end was trimmed by 5 bases and the J gene end by 2 bases; junction bases not matched to a gene: 4. Per the germline V gene, CDR1 is SGHTA and CDR2 is FQGNSA. The CDR3 has 15 residues. As DNA, the CDR3 is TGTGCCAGCAGCATCCCTAGCGGGGCCTACAATGAGCAGTTCTTC. Translating gives CASSIPSGAYNEQFF.

The chain uses TRBV3-1 and TRBJ2-7; D gene unclear. The CDR3 runs to 13 residues. Germline V gene data show CDR1 as LGHDT and CDR2 as YNNKEL (reference sequence). Deletions cut 4 bases from V and 2 bases from J, with 9 bases between. The CDR3 DNA reads TGTGCCAGCAGCCCCTTGGCCGCCTACGAGCAGTACTTC. This codes for CASSPLAAYEQYF.

J is TRBJ2-2 and V is TRBV5-1, with a tentative D call TRBD1 (5 bases). V gave up 0 bases and J gave up 1 base, with 7 bases separating them. The CDR3 sequence is 15 residues long. Germline V CDR1 and CDR2: SGHRS, YFSETQ. CDR3 sequence reads: CASSLDRMNTGELFF. The CDR3 DNA sequence: TGCGCCAGCAGCTTGGACAGGATGAACACCGGGGAGCTGTTTTTT.

Ten or more counts support this clonotype. V and J are TRBV18 and TRBJ2-7; possibly TRBD2 for D (6 bases). The CDR3 has 15 residues. The germline V gene has CDR1 KGHSH and CDR2 LQKENI. V was clipped by 6 bases and J by 0 bases, with 15 bases between them. The CDR3 region has the DNA TGTGCCAGCTCCCCCGGGACTCTAAGCTCCTACGAGCAGTACTTC. Amino acid sequence: CASSPGTLSSYEQYF.

This clonotype was seen only a few times. The chain links TRBV20-1 to TRBJ2-3, with D perhaps matching TRBD2 (5 bases). With 0 bases removed from V and 8 bases from J, the gap between germline ends came to 12 bases. The CDR3 is 13 amino acids. Germline V lookup: CDR1 DFQATT, CDR2 SNEGSKA (reference sequence). CDR3 region: CSARDLSGVTQYF. The CDR3 DNA follows: TGCAGTGCTAGAGATCTTTCCGGGGTTACGCAGTATTTT.

This clonotype has more than one count but fewer than ten. The J gene is TRBJ2-5, the V gene TRBV4-1; 13 nucleotides match TRBD2. This CDR3 comprises 17 residues. CDR1 is MGHRA and CDR2 is YSYEKL in the germline V gene. Germline trimming cut 4 bases from V and 4 bases from J; bases unmatched to any gene: 9. CDR3: CASSLRTSGSTPETQYF. CDR3 sequence (DNA): TGCGCCAGCAGCCTCAGGACTAGCGGGAGCACACCAGAGACCCAGTACTTC.

J is TRBJ1-1 and V is TRBV18; tentatively, D is TRBD1 (6 bases). Germline V gene sequence: CDR1 KGHSH, CDR2 LQKENI. There are 16 residues in the CDR3. With 3 bases removed from V and 2 bases from J, the gap between germline ends came to 16 bases. The CDR3 region has the DNA TGTGCCAGCTCACCCGGACAGCCGAGAGTCAACACTGAAGCTTTCTTT. It is translated as CASSPGQPRVNTEAFF.

V is TRBV5-5 and J is TRBJ1-2, with TRBD1 matching 8 bases. Looked up from germline, CDR1 is SGHKS and CDR2 is YYEKEE (reference sequence). J gave up 6 bases and V 0 bases, and 7 bases lay outside the gene matches. CDR3 length: 15 residues. The CDR3 region has the DNA TGTGCCAGCAGCTTGGCCATCGGACAGGGCCATGGCTACACCTTC. Protein: CASSLAIGQGHGYTF.

The chain uses TRBV7-2 and TRBJ2-1; 9 bases align to TRBD2. CDR1 and CDR2 from the germline V gene are SGHTA and FQGNSA. The CDR3 is 16 residues long. V gave up 1 base and J gave up 6 bases; unmatched junction bases: 7. The CDR3 region is CASSLVGSSGINEQFF. The CDR3 bases are TGTGCCAGCAGCTTAGTCGGGTCTAGCGGGATCAATGAGCAGTTCTTC.

The rearrangement joins TRBV10-3 to TRBJ1-1; no reliable D call. V shed 6 bases and J shed 4 bases, with 15 bases lying between them. Germline V gene data show CDR1 as ENHRY and CDR2 as SYGVKD. This CDR3 is 14 amino acids long. This CDR3 reads CAIRNLREGTEAFF. DNA of the CDR3: TGTGCCATCAGGAACCTTCGGGAAGGCACTGAAGCTTTCTTT.

This clonotype was seen a handful of times. This chain links TRBV9 with TRBJ2-4; either TRBD1 or TRBD2 may fit D (6 bases each). The V end was cut by 5 bases, the J end by 0 bases, with 12 bases between. The germline V gene encodes CDR1 SGDLS and CDR2 YYNGEE. The CDR3 is 15 amino acids. CDR3 loop: CASSEGGIAKNIQYF. CDR3 coding DNA: TGTGCCAGCAGTGAGGGGGGAATAGCCAAAAACATTCAGTACTTC. The variable domain in full, completed from reference TRBV9 and TRBJ2-4, reads DSGVTQTPKHLITATGQRVTLRCSPRSGDLSVYWYQQSLDQGLQFLIQYYNGEERAKGNILERFSAQQFPDLHSELNLSSLELGDSALYFCASSEGGIAKNIQYFGAGTRLSVL.